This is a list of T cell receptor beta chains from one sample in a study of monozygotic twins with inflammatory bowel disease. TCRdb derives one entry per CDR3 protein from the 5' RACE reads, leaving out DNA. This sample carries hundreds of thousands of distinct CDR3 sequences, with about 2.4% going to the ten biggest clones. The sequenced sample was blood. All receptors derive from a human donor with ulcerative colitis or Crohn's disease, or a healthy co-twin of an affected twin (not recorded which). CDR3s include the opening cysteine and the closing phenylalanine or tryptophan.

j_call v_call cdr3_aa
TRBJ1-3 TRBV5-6 CASRWRVGNTIYF
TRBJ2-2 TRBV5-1 CASSLELAGDLFF
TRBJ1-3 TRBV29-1 CSARDSGNTIYF
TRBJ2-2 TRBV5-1 CASSSNRGTNTGELFF
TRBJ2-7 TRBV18 CASSPSGQGYEQYF
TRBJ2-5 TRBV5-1 CASSLEALGGQETQYF
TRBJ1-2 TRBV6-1 CASSDPARADSLYGYTF
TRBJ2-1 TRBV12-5 CASEQGGYNEQFF
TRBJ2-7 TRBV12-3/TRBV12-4 CASSLRPGVGEQYF
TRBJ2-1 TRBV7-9 CASSSTIEQFF
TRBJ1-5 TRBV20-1 CSASGSSQPQHF
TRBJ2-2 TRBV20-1 CSAQGGRRSTGELFF
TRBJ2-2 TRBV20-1 CSARGLANTGELFF
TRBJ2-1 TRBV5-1 CASSAGWRSSSYNEQFF
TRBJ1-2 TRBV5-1 CASSLDDNYGYTF